This T cell receptor beta chain appears in the sequencing data of a study of T-cell reconstitution after alpha-beta-depleted transplantation in children. As to this clonotype: Its antigen is unidentified.

The CDR3 contains 15 residues. V shed 6 bases and J shed 8 bases, with 20 bases lying between them. For TCRbeta, the library was prepared with unique molecular identifiers. MiXCR was run by TCRdb on the PCR reads, yielding one entry per CDR3 protein. In the table there are about 580,000 distinct CDR3 sequences, more than 20% of which are singletons. The study's findings and limits: Reported findings indicate that, about two months after transplant, alpha-beta T cells came from several hundred expanded clones, which were derived from non-depleted graft cells.

This sample comprised PBMCs, obtained before TCRalphabeta/CD19-depleted stem cell transplant. This TCR was sampled from a boy under two years old with Wiskott-Aldrich syndrome, due to receive a stem cell transplant. V usage is TRBV12-3 or TRBV12-4 and J usage is TRBJ2-1, with D tentatively TRBD1 (6 bases). Here the CDR3 reads CASSRISSGVHEQFF. In nucleotides, the CDR3 is TGTGCCAGCAGCCGAATCTCGTCAGGGGTCCATGAGCAGTTCTTC.